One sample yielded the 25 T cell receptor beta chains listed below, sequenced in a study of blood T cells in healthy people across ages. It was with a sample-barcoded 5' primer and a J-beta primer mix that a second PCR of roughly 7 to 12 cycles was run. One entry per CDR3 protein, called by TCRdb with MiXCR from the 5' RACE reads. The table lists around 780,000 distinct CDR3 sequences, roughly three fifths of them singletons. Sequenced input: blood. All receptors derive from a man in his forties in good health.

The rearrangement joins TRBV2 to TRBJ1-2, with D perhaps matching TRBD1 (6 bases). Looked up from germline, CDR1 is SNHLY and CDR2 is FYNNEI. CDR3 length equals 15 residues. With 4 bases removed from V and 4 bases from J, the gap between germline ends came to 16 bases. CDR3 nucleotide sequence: TGTGCCAGCAGTGGCCCGGACAGAGGGCCCTATGGCTACACCTTC. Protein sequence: CASSGPDRGPYGYTF.

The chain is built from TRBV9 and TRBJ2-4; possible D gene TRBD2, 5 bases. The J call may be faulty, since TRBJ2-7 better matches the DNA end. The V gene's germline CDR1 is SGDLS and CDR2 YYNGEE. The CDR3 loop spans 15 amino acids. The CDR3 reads CASSVSQLDDDEQYF. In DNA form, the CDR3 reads TGTGCCAGCAGCGTATCCCAACTAGACGACGACGAGCAGTACTTC.

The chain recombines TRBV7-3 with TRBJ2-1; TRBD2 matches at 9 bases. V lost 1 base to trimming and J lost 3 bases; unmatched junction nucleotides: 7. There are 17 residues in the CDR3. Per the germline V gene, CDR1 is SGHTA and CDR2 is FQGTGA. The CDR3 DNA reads TGTGCCAGCAGCTTAATCCCCGGGACTAGCCTCTACAATGAGCAGTTCTTC. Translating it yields CASSLIPGTSLYNEQFF.

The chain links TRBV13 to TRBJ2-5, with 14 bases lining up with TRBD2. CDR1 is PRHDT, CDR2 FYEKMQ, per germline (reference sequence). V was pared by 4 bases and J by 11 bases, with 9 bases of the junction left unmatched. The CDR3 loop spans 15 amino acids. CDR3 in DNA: TGTGCCAGCAGCTACGGGACTAGCGGGAGCTCGCCGCAGTACTTC. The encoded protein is CASSYGTSGSSPQYF. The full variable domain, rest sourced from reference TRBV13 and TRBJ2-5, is AAGVIQSPRHLIKEKRETATLKCYPIPRHDTVYWYQQGPGQDPQFLISFYEKMQSDKGSIPDRFSAQQFSDYHSELNMSSLELGDSALYFCASSYGTSGSSPQYFGPGTRLLVL.

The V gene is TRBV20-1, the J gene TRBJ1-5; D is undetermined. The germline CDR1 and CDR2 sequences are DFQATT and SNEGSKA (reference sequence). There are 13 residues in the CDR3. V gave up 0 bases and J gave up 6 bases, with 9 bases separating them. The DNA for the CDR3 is TGCAGTGCTAGAGACCCTTCAAGTCAGCCCCAGCATTTT. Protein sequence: CSARDPSSQPQHF.

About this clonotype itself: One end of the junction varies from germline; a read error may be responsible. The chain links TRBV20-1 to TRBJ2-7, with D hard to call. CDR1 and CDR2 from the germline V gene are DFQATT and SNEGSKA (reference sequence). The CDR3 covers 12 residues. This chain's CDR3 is CSASAGTYKQYF. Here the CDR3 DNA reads TGCAGTGCTAGTGCAGGAACCTACAAGCAGTACTTC.

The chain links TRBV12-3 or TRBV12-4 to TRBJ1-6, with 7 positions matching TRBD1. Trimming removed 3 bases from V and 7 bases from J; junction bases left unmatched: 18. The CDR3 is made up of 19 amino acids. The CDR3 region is CASSFSGPGSATGNSPLHF. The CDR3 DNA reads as TGTGCCAGCAGTTTTTCGGGGCCCGGTTCCGCGACAGGGAATTCACCCCTCCACTTT.

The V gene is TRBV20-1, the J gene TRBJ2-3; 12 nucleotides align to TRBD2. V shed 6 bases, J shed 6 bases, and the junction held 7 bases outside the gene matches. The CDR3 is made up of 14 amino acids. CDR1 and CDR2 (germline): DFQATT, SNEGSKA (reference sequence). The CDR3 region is CSATSGGPQDTQYF. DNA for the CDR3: TGCAGTGCCACTAGCGGGGGGCCTCAGGATACGCAGTATTTT.

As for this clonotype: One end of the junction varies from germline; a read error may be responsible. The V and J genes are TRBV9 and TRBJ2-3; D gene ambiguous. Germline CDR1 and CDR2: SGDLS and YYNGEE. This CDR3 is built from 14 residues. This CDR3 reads CVSSVLSAADTQYF. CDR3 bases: TGTGTCAGCAGCGTACTGTCAGCCGCAGATACGCAGTATTTT.

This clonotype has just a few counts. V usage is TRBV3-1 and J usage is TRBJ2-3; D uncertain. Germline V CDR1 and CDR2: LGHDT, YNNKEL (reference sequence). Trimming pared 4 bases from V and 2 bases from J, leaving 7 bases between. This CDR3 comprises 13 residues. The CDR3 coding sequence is TGTGCCAGCAGCCCCCCGGCCACAGATACGCAGTATTTT. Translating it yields CASSPPATDTQYF.

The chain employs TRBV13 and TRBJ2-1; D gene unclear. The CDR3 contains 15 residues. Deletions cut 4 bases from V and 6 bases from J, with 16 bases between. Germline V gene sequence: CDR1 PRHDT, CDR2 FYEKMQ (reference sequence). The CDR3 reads CASSSLGLSINEQFF. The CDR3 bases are TGTGCCAGCAGCTCCCTCGGCTTGTCGATCAATGAGCAGTTCTTC.

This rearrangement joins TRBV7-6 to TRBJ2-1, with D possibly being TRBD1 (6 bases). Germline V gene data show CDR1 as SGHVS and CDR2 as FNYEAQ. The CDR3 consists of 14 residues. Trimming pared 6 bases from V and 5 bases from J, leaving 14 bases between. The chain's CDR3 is CASRATGFNNEQFF. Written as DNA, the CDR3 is TGTGCCAGCAGGGCGACAGGTTTTAACAATGAGCAGTTCTTC.

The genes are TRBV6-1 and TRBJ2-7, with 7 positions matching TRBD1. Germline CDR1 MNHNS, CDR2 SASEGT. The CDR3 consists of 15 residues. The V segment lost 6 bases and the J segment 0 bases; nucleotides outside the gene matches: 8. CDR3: CASRSGQSSSYEQYF. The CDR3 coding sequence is TGTGCCAGCAGGTCGGGACAGTCTAGCTCCTACGAGCAGTACTTC.

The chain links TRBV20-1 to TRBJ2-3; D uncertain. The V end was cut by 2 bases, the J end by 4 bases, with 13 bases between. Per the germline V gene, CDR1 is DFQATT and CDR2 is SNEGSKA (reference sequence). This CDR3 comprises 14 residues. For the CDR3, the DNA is TGCAGTGCTAGAAAAACCCAGACTGCAGATACGCAGTATTTT. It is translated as CSARKTQTADTQYF.

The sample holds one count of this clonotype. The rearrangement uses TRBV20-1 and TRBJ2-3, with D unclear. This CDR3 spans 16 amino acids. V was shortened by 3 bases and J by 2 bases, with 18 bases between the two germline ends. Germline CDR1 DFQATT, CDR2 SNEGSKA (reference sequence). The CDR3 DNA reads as TGCAGTGCTAGCGTTCTCTTTGGGGAAGACACAGATACGCAGTATTTT. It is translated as CSASVLFGEDTDTQYF.

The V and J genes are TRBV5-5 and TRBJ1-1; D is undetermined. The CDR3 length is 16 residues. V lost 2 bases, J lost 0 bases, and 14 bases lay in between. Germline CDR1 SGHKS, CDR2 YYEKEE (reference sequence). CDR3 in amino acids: CASSFRAGFMNTEAFF. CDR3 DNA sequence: TGTGCCAGCAGCTTTCGGGCGGGGTTCATGAACACTGAAGCTTTCTTT.

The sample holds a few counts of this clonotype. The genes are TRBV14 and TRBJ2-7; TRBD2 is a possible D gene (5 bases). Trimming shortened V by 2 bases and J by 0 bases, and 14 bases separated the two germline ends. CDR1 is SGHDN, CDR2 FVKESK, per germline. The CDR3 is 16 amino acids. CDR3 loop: CASSQRVTGSSYEQYF. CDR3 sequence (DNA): TGTGCCAGCAGCCAAAGGGTAACGGGGAGCTCCTACGAGCAGTACTTC.

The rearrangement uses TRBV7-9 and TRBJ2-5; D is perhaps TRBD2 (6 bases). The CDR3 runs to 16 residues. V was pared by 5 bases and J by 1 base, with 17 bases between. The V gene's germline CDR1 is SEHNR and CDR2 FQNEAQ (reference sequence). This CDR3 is CASSPRLGVGQETQYF. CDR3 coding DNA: TGTGCCAGCAGCCCGCGACTAGGGGTCGGCCAAGAGACCCAGTACTTC.

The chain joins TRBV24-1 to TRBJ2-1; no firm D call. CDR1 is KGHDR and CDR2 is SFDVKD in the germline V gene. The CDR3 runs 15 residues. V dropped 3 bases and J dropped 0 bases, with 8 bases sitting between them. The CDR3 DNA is TGTGCCACCAGTGATGTGGGTAGCTCCTACAATGAGCAGTTCTTC. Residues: CATSDVGSSYNEQFF.

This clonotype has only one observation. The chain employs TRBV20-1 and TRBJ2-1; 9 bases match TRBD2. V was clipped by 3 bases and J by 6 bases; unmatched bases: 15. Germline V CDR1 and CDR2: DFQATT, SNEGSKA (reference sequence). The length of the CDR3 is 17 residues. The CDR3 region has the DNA TGCAGTGCTAGGAAGCAGCGGGGGGTGTTTTTTATCAATGAGCAGTTCTTC. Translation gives CSARKQRGVFFINEQFF.

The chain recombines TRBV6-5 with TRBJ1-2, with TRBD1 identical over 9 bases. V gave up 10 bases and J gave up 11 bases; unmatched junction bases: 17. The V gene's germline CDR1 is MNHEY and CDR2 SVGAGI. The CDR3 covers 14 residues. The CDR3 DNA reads TGTGCCACCTCCGCGGGACAGGGTACCCTTCGGTACACCTTC. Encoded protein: CATSAGQGTLRYTF.

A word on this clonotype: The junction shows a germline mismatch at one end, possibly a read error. CDR3 in amino acids: CAASRDIEYGGLITYTDTQYF. The CDR3 DNA reads TGTGCCGCCAGCAGAGATATTGAGTACGGGGGACTGATCACTTACACAGATACGCAGTATTTT. This rearrangement joins TRBV15 to TRBJ2-3, with D tentatively TRBD2 (6 bases). The CDR3 contains 21 residues. Looked up from germline, CDR1 is LNHNV and CDR2 is YYDKDF (reference sequence).

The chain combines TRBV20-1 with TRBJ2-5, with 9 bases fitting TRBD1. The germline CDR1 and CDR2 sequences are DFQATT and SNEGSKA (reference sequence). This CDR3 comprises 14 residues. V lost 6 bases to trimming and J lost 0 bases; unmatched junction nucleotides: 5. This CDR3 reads CSAPTGGNQETQYF. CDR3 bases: TGCAGTGCGCCTACAGGGGGCAACCAAGAGACCCAGTACTTC.

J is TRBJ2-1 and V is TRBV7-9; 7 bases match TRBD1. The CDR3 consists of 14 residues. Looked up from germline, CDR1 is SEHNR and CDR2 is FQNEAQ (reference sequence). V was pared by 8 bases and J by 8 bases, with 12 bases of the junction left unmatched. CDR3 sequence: CASRLRQGGDEQFF. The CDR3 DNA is TGTGCCAGCCGACTGAGACAGGGTGGCGATGAGCAGTTCTTC. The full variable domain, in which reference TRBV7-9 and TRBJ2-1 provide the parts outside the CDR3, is DTGVSQNPRHKITKRGQNVTFRCDPISEHNRLYWYRQTLGQGPEFLTYFQNEAQLEKSRLLSDRFSAERPKGSFSTLEIQRTEQGDSAMYLCASRLRQGGDEQFFGPGTRLTVL.

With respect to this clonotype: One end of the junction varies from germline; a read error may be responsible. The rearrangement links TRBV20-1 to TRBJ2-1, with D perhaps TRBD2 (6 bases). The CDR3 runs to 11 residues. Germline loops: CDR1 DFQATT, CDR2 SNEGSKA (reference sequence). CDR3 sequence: CSAGGYTEQFF. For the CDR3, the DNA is TGCAGTGCTGGAGGGTACACTGAGCAGTTCTTC.